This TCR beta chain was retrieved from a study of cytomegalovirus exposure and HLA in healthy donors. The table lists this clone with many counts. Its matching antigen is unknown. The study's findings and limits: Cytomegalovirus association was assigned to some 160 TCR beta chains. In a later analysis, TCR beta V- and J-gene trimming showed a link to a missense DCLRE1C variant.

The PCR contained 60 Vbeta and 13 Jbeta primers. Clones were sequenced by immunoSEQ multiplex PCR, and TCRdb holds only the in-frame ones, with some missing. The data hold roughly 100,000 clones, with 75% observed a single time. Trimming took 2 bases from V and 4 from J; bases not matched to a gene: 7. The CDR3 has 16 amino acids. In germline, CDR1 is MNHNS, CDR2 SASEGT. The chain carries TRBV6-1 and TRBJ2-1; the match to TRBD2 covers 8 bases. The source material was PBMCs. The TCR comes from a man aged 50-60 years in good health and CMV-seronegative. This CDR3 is CASSEQAGDPYNEQFF. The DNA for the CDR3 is TGTGCCAGCAGTGAACAAGCGGGAGACCCATACAATGAGCAGTTCTTC.